This T cell receptor beta chain is from a study of identical twins. There are a few counts of this clonotype. Its antigen is still unknown. Template switching created a universal primer site, and the cDNA included unique molecular identifiers. TCRdb re-called the 5' RACE reads with MiXCR, one entry per CDR3 protein. Among 240,000 or so distinct CDR3 sequences listed, roughly 13% were seen once. Germline V gene data show CDR1 as ENHRY and CDR2 as SYGVKD. This CDR3 comprises 13 residues. Findings and limits, study-wide: Memory repertoires showed no such pattern, whereas abundant cord blood beta clonotypes carried fewer insertions. A partial confounding effect on zero-insertion analyses could come from invariant MAIT and iNKT cells. Surplus twin overlap in beta out-of-frame sequences was less pronounced.

The same specimen was also included in a second study, on yellow fever vaccine responses in identical twins.

What was sequenced was memory (CD45RO+) T cells sorted from blood. This chain joins TRBV10-3 and TRBJ2-3; 11 positions agree with TRBD2. The source is a woman between 18 and 29 years old in good health. CDR3 region: CALGTSGSDTQYF. The CDR3 DNA is TGTGCATTGGGGACTAGCGGCTCAGATACGCAGTATTTT.